This T cell receptor beta chain appears in the sequencing data of a study of cytomegalovirus exposure and HLA in healthy donors. Study findings and constraints: TCR beta chain V- and J-gene trimming was linked, in a later analysis, to a missense variant in DCLRE1C. Per published accounts, TCR beta sequences correctly predicted the HLA-A and HLA-B alleles of most subjects. In a later analysis, HLA-C alleles had the fewest associated TCRs, DRB1 alleles the most.

When sampled, the donors appeared nominally healthy, though they likely had unrecorded immune exposures. Comments on this clone: Its target is not known.

Germline V gene data show CDR1 as SGHDN and CDR2 as FVKESK. Deletions cut 3 bases from V and 4 bases from J, with 16 bases between. The CDR3 totals 15 residues. Amplification used 60 Vbeta primers and 13 Jbeta primers. Profiled with immunoSEQ multiplex PCR; TCRdb holds only in-frame clones, not every one. The sample has about 98,000 clones; more than 75% are singletons. This chain uses TRBV14 with TRBJ2-7; TRBD2 is a possible D gene (5 bases). This receptor was taken from a human donor in good health. Sequencing was carried out using PBMCs. The CDR3 bases are TGTGCCAGCAGCCAGTTTGGAGGAGTAATATACGAGCAGTACTTC. Translation gives CASSQFGGVIYEQYF. Full variable domain (rest looked up from reference TRBV14 and TRBJ2-7): EAGVTQFPSHSVIEKGQTVTLRCDPISGHDNLYWYRRVMGKEIKFLLHFVKESKQDESGMPNNRFLAERTGGTYSTLKVQPAELEDSGVYFCASSQFGGVIYEQYFGPGTRLTVT.